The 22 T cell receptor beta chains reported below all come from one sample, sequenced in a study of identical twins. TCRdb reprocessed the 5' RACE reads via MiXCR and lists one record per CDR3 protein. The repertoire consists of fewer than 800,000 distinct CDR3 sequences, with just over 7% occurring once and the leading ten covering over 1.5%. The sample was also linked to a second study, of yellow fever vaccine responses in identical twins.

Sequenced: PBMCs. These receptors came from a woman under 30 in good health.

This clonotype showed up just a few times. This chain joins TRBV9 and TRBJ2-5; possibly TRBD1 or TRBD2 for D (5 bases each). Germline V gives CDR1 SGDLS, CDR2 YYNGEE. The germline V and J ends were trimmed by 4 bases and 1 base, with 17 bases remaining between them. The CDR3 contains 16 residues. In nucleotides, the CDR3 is TGTGCCAGCAGCCCCACGTGGGGGTCCGTCCAAGAGACCCAGTACTTC. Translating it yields CASSPTWGSVQETQYF.

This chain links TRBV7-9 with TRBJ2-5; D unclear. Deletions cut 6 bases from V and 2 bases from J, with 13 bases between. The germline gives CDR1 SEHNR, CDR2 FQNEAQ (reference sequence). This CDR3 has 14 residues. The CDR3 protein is CASSSDLQQETQYF. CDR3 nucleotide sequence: TGTGCCAGCAGTTCGGACCTCCAACAAGAGACCCAGTACTTC.

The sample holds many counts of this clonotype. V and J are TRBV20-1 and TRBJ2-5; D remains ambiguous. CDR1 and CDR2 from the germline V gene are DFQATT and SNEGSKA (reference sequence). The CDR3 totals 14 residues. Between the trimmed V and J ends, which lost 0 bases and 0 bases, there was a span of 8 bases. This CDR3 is CSAREGTHQETQYF. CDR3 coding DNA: TGCAGTGCTAGAGAGGGCACACACCAAGAGACCCAGTACTTC.

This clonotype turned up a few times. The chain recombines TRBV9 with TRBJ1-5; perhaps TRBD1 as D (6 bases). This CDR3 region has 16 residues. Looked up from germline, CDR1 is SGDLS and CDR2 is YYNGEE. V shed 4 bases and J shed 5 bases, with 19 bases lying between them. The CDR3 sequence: CASSPSLGGPDQPQHF. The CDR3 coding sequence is TGTGCCAGCAGCCCTAGCTTGGGGGGGCCCGATCAGCCCCAGCATTTT.

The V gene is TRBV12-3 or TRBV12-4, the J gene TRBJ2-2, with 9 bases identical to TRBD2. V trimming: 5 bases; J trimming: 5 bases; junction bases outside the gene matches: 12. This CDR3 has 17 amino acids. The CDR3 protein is CASSRVFVSGRTGELFF. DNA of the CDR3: TGTGCCAGCAGTAGGGTATTTGTAAGCGGGAGGACCGGGGAGCTGTTTTTT.

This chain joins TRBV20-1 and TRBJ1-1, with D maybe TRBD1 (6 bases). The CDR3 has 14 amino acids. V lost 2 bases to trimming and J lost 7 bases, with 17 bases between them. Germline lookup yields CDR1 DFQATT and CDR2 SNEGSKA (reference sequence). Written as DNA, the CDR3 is TGCAGTGCTAGAAAGGGAGTCGGGGGCGGTGAAGCTTTCTTT. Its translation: CSARKGVGGGEAFF.

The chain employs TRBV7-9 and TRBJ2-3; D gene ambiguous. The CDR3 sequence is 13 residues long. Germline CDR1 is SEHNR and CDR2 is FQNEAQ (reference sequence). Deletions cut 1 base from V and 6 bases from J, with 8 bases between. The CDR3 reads CASSLGPRDTQYF. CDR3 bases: TGTGCCAGCAGCTTAGGTCCCCGGGATACGCAGTATTTT.

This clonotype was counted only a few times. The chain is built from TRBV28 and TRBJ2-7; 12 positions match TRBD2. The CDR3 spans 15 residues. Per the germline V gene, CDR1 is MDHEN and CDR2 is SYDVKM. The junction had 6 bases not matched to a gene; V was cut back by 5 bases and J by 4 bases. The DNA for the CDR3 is TGTGCCAGCAGTCTAGCGGGGGGGCCTGAGTACGAGCAGTACGTC. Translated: CASSLAGGPEYEQYV.

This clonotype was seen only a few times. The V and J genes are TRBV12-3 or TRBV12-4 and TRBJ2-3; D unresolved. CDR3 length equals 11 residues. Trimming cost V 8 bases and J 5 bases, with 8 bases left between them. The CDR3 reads CASWARDTQYF. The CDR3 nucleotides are TGTGCCAGCTGGGCGAGAGATACGCAGTATTTT.

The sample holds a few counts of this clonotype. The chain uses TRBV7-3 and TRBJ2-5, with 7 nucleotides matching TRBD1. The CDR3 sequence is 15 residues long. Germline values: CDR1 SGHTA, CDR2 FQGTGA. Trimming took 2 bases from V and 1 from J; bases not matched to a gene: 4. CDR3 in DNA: TGTGCCAGCAGCTTAGTTGCAGGGGGCCAAGAGACCCAGTACTTC. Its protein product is CASSLVAGGQETQYF.

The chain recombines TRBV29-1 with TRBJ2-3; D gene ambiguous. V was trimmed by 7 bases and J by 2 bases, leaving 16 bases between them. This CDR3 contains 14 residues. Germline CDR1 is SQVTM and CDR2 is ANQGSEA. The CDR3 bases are TGCAGCGGTAGTAGGGCCTCTGACACAGATACGCAGTATTTT. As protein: CSGSRASDTDTQYF.

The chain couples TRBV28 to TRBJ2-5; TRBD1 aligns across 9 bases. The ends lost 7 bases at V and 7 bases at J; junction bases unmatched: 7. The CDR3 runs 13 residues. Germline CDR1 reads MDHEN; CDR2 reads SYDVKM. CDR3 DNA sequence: TGTGCCAGCAAGGGACAGGACAGGGGGACCCAGTACTTC. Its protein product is CASKGQDRGTQYF.

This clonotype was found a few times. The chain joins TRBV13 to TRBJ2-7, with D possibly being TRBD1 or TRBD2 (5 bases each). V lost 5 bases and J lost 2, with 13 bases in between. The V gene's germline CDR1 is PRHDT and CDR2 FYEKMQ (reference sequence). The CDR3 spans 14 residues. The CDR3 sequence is CASSAGTNTYEQYF. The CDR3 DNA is TGTGCCAGCAGCGCCGGGACCAACACCTACGAGCAGTACTTC.

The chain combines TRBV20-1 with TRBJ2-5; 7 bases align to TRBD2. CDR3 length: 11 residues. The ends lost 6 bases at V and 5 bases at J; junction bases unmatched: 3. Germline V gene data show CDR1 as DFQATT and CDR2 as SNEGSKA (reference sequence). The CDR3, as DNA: TGCAGTGCACAGCGGGGTGAGACCCAGTACTTC. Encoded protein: CSAQRGETQYF.

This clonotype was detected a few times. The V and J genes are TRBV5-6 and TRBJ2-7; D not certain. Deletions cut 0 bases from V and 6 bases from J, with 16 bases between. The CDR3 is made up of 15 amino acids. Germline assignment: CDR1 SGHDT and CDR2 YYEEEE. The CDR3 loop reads CASSLDLVGVSEQYF. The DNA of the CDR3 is TGTGCCAGCAGCTTGGATCTCGTTGGTGTTAGCGAGCAGTACTTC.

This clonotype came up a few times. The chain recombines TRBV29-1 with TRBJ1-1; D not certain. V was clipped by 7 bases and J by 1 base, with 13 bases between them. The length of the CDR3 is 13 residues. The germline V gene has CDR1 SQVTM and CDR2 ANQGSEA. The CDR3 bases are TGCAGCGCAAAGACGGAAAGGAACACTGAAGCTTTCTTT. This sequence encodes CSAKTERNTEAFF.

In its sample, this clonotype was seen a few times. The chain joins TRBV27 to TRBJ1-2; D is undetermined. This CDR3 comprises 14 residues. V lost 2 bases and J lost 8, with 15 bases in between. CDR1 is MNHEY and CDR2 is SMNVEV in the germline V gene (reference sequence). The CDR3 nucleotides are TGTGCCAGCAGTTTAAATGGGTTCCCGACCGGCTACACCTTC. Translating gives CASSLNGFPTGYTF.

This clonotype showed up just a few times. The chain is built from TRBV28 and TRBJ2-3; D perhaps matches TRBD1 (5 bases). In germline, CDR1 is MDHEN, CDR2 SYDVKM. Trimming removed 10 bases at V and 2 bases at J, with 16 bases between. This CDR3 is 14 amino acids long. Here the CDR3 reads CATLGVLYTDTQYF. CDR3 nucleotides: TGTGCCACCCTAGGGGTATTGTACACAGATACGCAGTATTTT.

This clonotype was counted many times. The CDR3 DNA sequence: TGTGCCACCAGCAGAGACCAGAGCTACGAGCAGTACGTC. Protein sequence: CATSRDQSYEQYV. This rearrangement joins TRBV15 to TRBJ2-7; D gene ambiguous. V lost 0 bases to trimming and J lost 3 bases, with 6 bases between them. The CDR3 spans 13 residues. Germline V lookup: CDR1 LNHNV, CDR2 YYDKDF (reference sequence).

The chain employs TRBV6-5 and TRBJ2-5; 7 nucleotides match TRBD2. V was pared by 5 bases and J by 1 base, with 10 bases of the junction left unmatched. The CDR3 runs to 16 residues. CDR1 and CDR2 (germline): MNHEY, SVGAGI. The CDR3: CASSTLYGGTQETQYF. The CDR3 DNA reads TGTGCCAGCAGTACTTTATACGGGGGGACCCAAGAGACCCAGTACTTC.

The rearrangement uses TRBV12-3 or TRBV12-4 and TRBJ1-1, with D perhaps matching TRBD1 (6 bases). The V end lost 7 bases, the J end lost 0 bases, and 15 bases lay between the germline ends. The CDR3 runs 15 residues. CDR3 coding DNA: TGTGCCAGCAACCTTTTGGACAGCATGAACACTGAAGCTTTCTTT. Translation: CASNLLDSMNTEAFF.

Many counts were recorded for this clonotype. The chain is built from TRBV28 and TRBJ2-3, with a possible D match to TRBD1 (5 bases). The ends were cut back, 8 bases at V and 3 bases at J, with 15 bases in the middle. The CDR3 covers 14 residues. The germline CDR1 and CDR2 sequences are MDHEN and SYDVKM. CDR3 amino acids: CASHLSGKTDTQYF. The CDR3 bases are TGTGCCAGCCATCTGTCAGGGAAGACAGATACGCAGTATTTT.